One and the same sample provided the 20 T cell receptor beta chains below, sequenced in a study of cytomegalovirus exposure and HLA in healthy donors (TCRdb year 2017). Library preparation employed the immunoSEQ multiplex PCR assay. For the multiplex PCR, a mixture combining 60 forward primers for TCR Vbeta segments and 13 reverse primers for TCR Jbeta segments was used. As stored in TCRdb, this immuneACCESS dataset retains in-frame rearrangements with V and J assigned. A fraction of the clones does not appear; measured against another copy, unresolved V genes explain less than half of the discrepancy, and the remainder lacks a known reason. The record for this sample contains 200,000 or so clones. 0.74% of the sample lies in the top ten. Source material: PBMCs. These receptor sequences come from a boy younger than 18 in good health and CMV-seronegative.

J is TRBJ2-2 and V is TRBV7-3; the D is unclear. Germline V gives CDR1 SGHTA, CDR2 FQGTGA. The CDR3 totals 13 residues. Trimming removed 3 bases from V and 6 bases from J, with 8 bases in between. CDR3 sequence: CASSFSSAGELFF. DNA of the CDR3: TGTGCCAGCAGCTTTTCTTCGGCCGGGGAGCTGTTTTTT.

The rearrangement uses TRBV19 and TRBJ2-1, with 14 positions matching TRBD2. V was pared by 7 bases and J by 0 bases, with 5 bases of the junction left unmatched. Germline-derived CDR1 and CDR2 are LNHDA and SQIVND (reference sequence). The CDR3 has 17 amino acids. Here the CDR3 DNA reads TGTGCCAGTACCACTGGGACTAGCGGGGGCTCCTACAATGAGCAGTTCTTC. This translates into CASTTGTSGGSYNEQFF.

The V and J genes are TRBV5-1 and TRBJ1-2, with D perhaps TRBD1 (6 bases). The CDR3 has 13 residues. V was clipped by 4 bases and J by 7 bases, with 14 bases between them. Germline V gene lookup returns CDR1 SGHRS and CDR2 YFSETQ. The CDR3 DNA reads TGCGCCAGCAGCCCTGAGGGGGTGGGTGGCTACACCTTC. This sequence encodes CASSPEGVGGYTF. Full variable domain (remainder filled in from reference TRBV5-1 and TRBJ1-2): KAGVTQTPRYLIKTRGQQVTLSCSPISGHRSVSWYQQTPGQGLQFLFEYFSETQRNKGNFPGRFSGRQFSNSRSEMNVSTLELGDSALYLCASSPEGVGGYTFGSGTRLTVV.

The chain combines TRBV5-1 with TRBJ2-5; 7 nucleotides align to TRBD2. The J call may be wrong; the DNA end is better matched by TRBJ2-7. Per germline, CDR1 SGHRS and CDR2 YFSETQ. This CDR3 is 15 amino acids long. The CDR3 loop reads CASSLVGGDWGEQYF. The CDR3 DNA follows: TGCGCCAGCAGCTTGGTGGGGGGGGACTGGGGCGAGCAGTACTTC.

J is TRBJ2-2 and V is TRBV25-1; D may be TRBD1 (5 bases). V dropped 7 bases and J dropped 7 bases, with 7 bases sitting between them. The CDR3 is 11 amino acids. Germline lookup yields CDR1 MGHDK and CDR2 SYGVNS. The DNA for the CDR3 is TGTGCCAGCAAAGGGGTCGGGGAGCTGTTTTTT. Its translation: CASKGVGELFF.

This rearrangement joins TRBV29-1 to TRBJ1-2; possible D gene TRBD1, 6 bases. The V gene's germline CDR1 is SQVTM and CDR2 ANQGSEA. The CDR3 is 14 amino acids. V was cut by 4 bases and J by 7 bases, with 19 bases left in between. DNA for the CDR3: TGCAGCGTTGTAGTTGGGGGGGGCGACGGTGGCTACACCTTC. Translation gives CSVVVGGGDGGYTF.

The CDR3 protein is CASRQASRGSGYTF. The DNA for the CDR3 is TGTGCCAGCAGACAAGCTAGCAGGGGGTCAGGCTACACCTTC. The chain recombines TRBV6-5 with TRBJ1-2; TRBD1 agrees at 7 bases. Germline CDR1 reads MNHEY; CDR2 reads SVGAGI. The CDR3 length is 14 residues. With 6 bases clipped from V and 8 bases from J, the junction kept 12 bases outside the gene matches.

The gene calls are TRBV4-3 and TRBJ1-4; the D gene is possibly TRBD1 (5 bases). The germline V gene encodes CDR1 LGHNA and CDR2 YSLEER. The CDR3 runs 15 residues. V dropped 1 base and J dropped 7 bases, with 13 bases sitting between them. DNA for the CDR3: TGCGCCAGCAGCCAAGGTGGAAGCGGGGGTGAAAAACTGTTTTTT. It translates to CASSQGGSGGEKLFF.

J is TRBJ2-7 and V is TRBV11-1; perhaps TRBD1 as D (5 bases). The CDR3 extends over 15 amino acids. With 2 bases removed from V and 5 bases from J, the gap between germline ends came to 16 bases. Germline V gene lookup returns CDR1 SGHAT and CDR2 FQDESV (reference sequence). The CDR3 here is CASSLWGQGGDEQYF. CDR3 bases: TGTGCCAGCAGCTTATGGGGCCAGGGTGGCGACGAGCAGTACTTC.

The rearrangement links TRBV2 to TRBJ2-1, with 8 positions matching TRBD2. The CDR3 covers 14 residues. The germline CDR1 and CDR2 sequences are SNHLY and FYNNEI. Trimming cost V 8 bases and J 7 bases; bases outside gene matches: 10. The CDR3 sequence is CASQGLASLNEQFF. CDR3 in DNA: TGTGCCAGCCAAGGACTAGCCTCCCTTAATGAGCAGTTCTTC.

The V and J genes are TRBV6-5 and TRBJ1-3; the D gene is possibly TRBD1 (5 bases). Germline V gene sequence: CDR1 MNHEY, CDR2 SVGAGI. The CDR3 runs to 16 residues. The V end was cut by 0 bases, the J end by 4 bases, with 13 bases between. CDR3 sequence (DNA): TGTGCCAGCAGTTACTCGATGTGGCAGGGAGGAAACACCATATATTTT. It codes for CASSYSMWQGGNTIYF.

The J gene is TRBJ2-1, the V gene TRBV27, with D tentatively TRBD1 (5 bases). This CDR3 is built from 13 residues. CDR1 and CDR2 (germline): MNHEY, SMNVEV (reference sequence). V gave up 0 bases and J gave up 5 bases, with 5 bases separating them. The CDR3 region has the DNA TGTGCCAGCAGTTTATCAGGGGACAATGAGCAGTTCTTC. Encoded protein: CASSLSGDNEQFF.

The chain employs TRBV15 and TRBJ2-7; 9 bases align to TRBD1. The CDR3 runs to 16 residues. CDR1 is LNHNV and CDR2 is YYDKDF in the germline V gene (reference sequence). The junction had 5 bases not matched to a gene; V was cut back by 0 bases and J by 2 bases. CDR3 in DNA: TGTGCCACCAGCAGAGATTCCGGGACAGGGACCTACGAGCAGTACTTC. Translating gives CATSRDSGTGTYEQYF.

The chain carries TRBV30 and TRBJ2-5; 7 bases line up with TRBD2. Germline-derived CDR1 and CDR2 are GTSNPN and SVGIG (reference sequence). J was trimmed by 5 bases and V by 0 bases; bases with no gene match: 3. CDR3 length: 13 residues. In DNA form, the CDR3 reads TGTGCCTGGAGTGTATACGGGGGGGAGACCCAGTACTTC. Encoded protein: CAWSVYGGETQYF.

Turning to this clone: Other nucleotide sequences in the sample specify the same CDR3. The rearrangement joins TRBV7-9 to TRBJ2-7; TRBD2 agrees at 13 bases. Germline values: CDR1 SEHNR, CDR2 FQNEAQ (reference sequence). The CDR3 is 15 residues long. J gave up 4 bases and V 5 bases, and 5 bases lay outside the gene matches. The DNA for the CDR3 is TGTGCCAGCAGCCCCAGACTAGCGGGGGGATACGAGCAGTACTTC. It encodes CASSPRLAGGYEQYF. Supplemented by reference TRBV7-9 and TRBJ2-7, the full variable domain reads DTGVSQNPRHKITKRGQNVTFRCDPISEHNRLYWYRQTLGQGPEFLTYFQNEAQLEKSRLLSDRFSAERPKGSFSTLEIQRTEQGDSAMYLCASSPRLAGGYEQYFGPGTRLTVT.

The V gene is TRBV6-5, the J gene TRBJ2-1; tentatively, D is TRBD2 (7 bases). Looked up from germline, CDR1 is MNHEY and CDR2 is SVGAGI. This CDR3 has 15 residues. Trimming shortened V by 6 bases and J by 8 bases, and 20 bases separated the two germline ends. The CDR3 protein is CASSLSAGAVDEQFF. In DNA form, the CDR3 reads TGTGCCAGCAGCCTCTCTGCGGGGGCGGTCGATGAGCAGTTCTTC.

The chain is built from TRBV6-5 and TRBJ2-7; D remains ambiguous. Trimming left V 7 bases short and J 0 bases short, with 10 bases between. CDR3 length equals 13 residues. Germline loops: CDR1 MNHEY, CDR2 SVGAGI. CDR3 in amino acids: CASTSDSSYEQYF. The CDR3 DNA follows: TGTGCCAGCACATCTGATAGCTCCTACGAGCAGTACTTC.

This chain uses TRBV19 with TRBJ2-3; maybe TRBD2 (5 bases). Germline V gene data show CDR1 as LNHDA and CDR2 as SQIVND (reference sequence). V dropped 6 bases and J dropped 4 bases, with 20 bases sitting between them. There are 16 residues in the CDR3. The DNA for the CDR3 is TGTGCCAGTAGCCCGGCCACGGGATTAGTGGCAGATACGCAGTATTTT. Its protein product is CASSPATGLVADTQYF.

The gene calls are TRBV7-3 and TRBJ2-7; the D gene is possibly TRBD1 (5 bases). The ends were cut back, 0 bases at V and 4 bases at J, with 13 bases in the middle. This CDR3 has 15 amino acids. Germline-derived CDR1 and CDR2 are SGHTA and FQGTGA. CDR3 nucleotides: TGTGCCAGCAGCTTAACGGCCAGGGTAAGTTACGAGCAGTACTTC. This codes for CASSLTARVSYEQYF.

The J gene is TRBJ2-5, the V gene TRBV28; TRBD1 aligns across 8 bases. Germline V gives CDR1 MDHEN, CDR2 SYDVKM. J was trimmed by 6 bases and V by 5 bases; bases with no gene match: 11. This CDR3 has 15 residues. The chain's CDR3 is CASSPSGQGTQTQYF. For the CDR3, the DNA is TGTGCCAGCAGTCCTTCAGGACAGGGTACCCAGACCCAGTACTTC. The whole variable domain, remainder taken from reference TRBV28 and TRBJ2-5, is DVKVTQSSRYLVKRTGEKVFLECVQDMDHENMFWYRQDPGLGLRLIYFSYDVKMKEKGDIPEGYSVSREKKERFSLILESASTNQTSMYLCASSPSGQGTQTQYFGPGTRLLVL.